The 28 T cell receptor beta chains below all came from one sample that was sequenced in a study of early stage breast cancer tumors. This table comes from immunoSEQ multiplex PCR, and its TCRdb copy is limited to in-frame clones, with some not included. In the table there are some 7,800 clones, approximately 80% of which are singletons. Sequencing was performed on normal breast tissue next to the tumor. These receptors were collected from a person aged 55-75 years with breast cancer.

The V and J genes are TRBV5-1 and TRBJ2-7; D tentatively reads TRBD1 or TRBD2 (5 bases each). The ends were cut back, 4 bases at V and 6 bases at J, with 17 bases in the middle. Looked up from germline, CDR1 is SGHRS and CDR2 is YFSETQ. The CDR3 is made up of 14 amino acids. CDR3 in amino acids: CASSLDGASGEQYF. The CDR3 nucleotides read TGCGCCAGCAGCCTGGACGGGGCCTCCGGCGAGCAGTACTTC.

V is TRBV5-6 and J is TRBJ2-4; weak D call: TRBD1 (6 bases). Germline lookup yields CDR1 SGHDT and CDR2 YYEEEE. Between the trimmed V and J ends, which lost 1 base and 0 bases, there was a span of 11 bases. The CDR3 is 16 residues long. The CDR3 spells CASSLYRALAKNIQYF. The CDR3, as DNA: TGTGCCAGCAGCTTGTACAGGGCCCTAGCCAAAAACATTCAGTACTTC.

This chain links TRBV20-1 with TRBJ2-2; D is undetermined. This CDR3 comprises 11 residues. From germline, CDR1 is DFQATT and CDR2 SNEGSKA (reference sequence). CDR3 bases: TGCAGCCTAGTGGGCCCCGGGGAGCTGTTTTTT. Amino acids: CSLVGPGELFF.

V usage is TRBV27 and J usage is TRBJ2-4, with TRBD2 as a possible D gene (5 bases). V gave up 5 bases and J gave up 2 bases, with 16 bases separating them. Germline lookup yields CDR1 MNHEY and CDR2 SMNVEV (reference sequence). The CDR3 sequence is 16 residues long. As DNA, the CDR3 is TGTGCCAGCAGTCCTGTATCTGGACTGACCAAAAACATTCAGTACTTC. It specifies CASSPVSGLTKNIQYF.

This clone was seen a single time. The rearrangement joins TRBV6-5 to TRBJ2-3; D remains unclear. This CDR3 spans 12 amino acids. With 6 bases removed from V and 5 bases from J, the gap between germline ends came to 9 bases. Germline-derived CDR1 and CDR2 are MNHEY and SVGAGI. The CDR3 DNA follows: TGTGCCAGCAGAACAGTCGGAGATACGCAGTATTTT. It yields the protein CASRTVGDTQYF.

The chain has TRBV19 and TRBJ2-5, with 8 bases aligning to TRBD1. The germline CDR1 and CDR2 sequences are LNHDA and SQIVND (reference sequence). This CDR3 contains 17 residues. The J segment lost 5 bases and the V segment lost 1 base, leaving 12 bases of the junction unmatched. CDR3 sequence (DNA): TGTGCCAGTAGTATAGTAACAGGGGGAGTCGGTGGCGAGACCCAGTACTTC. This translates into CASSIVTGGVGGETQYF. Supplemented by reference TRBV19 and TRBJ2-5, the full variable domain reads DGGITQSPKYLFRKEGQNVTLSCEQNLNHDAMYWYRQDPGQGLRLIYYSQIVNDFQKGDIAEGYSVSREKKESFPLTVTSAQKNPTAFYLCASSIVTGGVGGETQYFGPGTRLLVL.

This clone was recorded once. This chain connects TRBV9 to TRBJ2-5; D may be TRBD1 (6 bases). The germline V gene encodes CDR1 SGDLS and CDR2 YYNGEE. The CDR3 is made up of 16 amino acids. V lost 1 base, J lost 2 bases, and 15 bases lay in between. As DNA, the CDR3 is TGTGCCAGCAGCGTATTGGGCAGGGGCCGGCAAGAGACCCAGTACTTC. Translated: CASSVLGRGRQETQYF.

The chain uses TRBV7-9 and TRBJ1-3; TRBD1 aligns across 7 bases. The V gene end was trimmed by 5 bases and the J gene end by 0 bases; junction bases not matched to a gene: 13. The germline V gene encodes CDR1 SEHNR and CDR2 FQNEAQ (reference sequence). There are 18 residues in the CDR3. In DNA form, the CDR3 reads TGTGCCAGCAGCAAGGCCGGGACAGAGTATAGCTCTGGAAACACCATATATTTT. This gives the protein CASSKAGTEYSSGNTIYF.

This rearrangement joins TRBV28 to TRBJ1-5; TRBD1 aligns across 8 bases. This CDR3 contains 16 residues. The ends lost 1 base at V and 7 bases at J; junction bases unmatched: 9. Germline lookup yields CDR1 MDHEN and CDR2 SYDVKM. This CDR3 reads CASSLYGRGQRQPQHF. CDR3 in DNA: TGTGCCAGCAGTTTATACGGCAGGGGGCAGCGGCAGCCCCAGCATTTT.

V usage is TRBV2 and J usage is TRBJ1-2, with 9 bases lining up with TRBD1. In germline, CDR1 is SNHLY, CDR2 FYNNEI. The CDR3 spans 13 residues. V lost 6 bases and J lost 8; bases outside the gene matches: 7. The CDR3 spells CASSRDRVRGYTF. CDR3 nucleotide sequence: TGTGCCAGCAGCCGGGACAGGGTTCGGGGCTACACCTTC.

This chain links TRBV27 with TRBJ1-6; D might be TRBD1 (5 bases). The CDR3 has 15 residues. V gave up 7 bases and J gave up 7 bases, with 17 bases separating them. CDR1 and CDR2 from the germline V gene are MNHEY and SMNVEV (reference sequence). This CDR3 reads CASKPSRVGNSPLHF. As DNA, the CDR3 is TGTGCCAGCAAACCGTCCAGGGTTGGGAATTCACCCCTCCACTTT.

The rearrangement joins TRBV18 to TRBJ1-5; D is unclear. CDR3 size: 13 residues. CDR1 is KGHSH, CDR2 LQKENI, per germline. V lost 3 bases and J 6 bases, leaving 9 bases between the germline ends. The CDR3 reads CASSPDPAQPQHF. The CDR3 bases are TGTGCCAGCTCACCCGATCCAGCTCAGCCCCAGCATTTT.

The chain carries TRBV9 and TRBJ2-3; D might be TRBD2 (6 bases). V was cut by 5 bases and J by 13 bases, with 14 bases left in between. Germline V CDR1 and CDR2: SGDLS, YYNGEE. CDR3 length: 11 amino acids. This chain's CDR3 is CASRGGRVEYF. CDR3 coding DNA: TGTGCCAGCAGGGGGGGAAGGGTGGAGTATTTT. Together with reference TRBV9 and TRBJ2-3, the CDR3 gives the full variable domain: DSGVTQTPKHLITATGQRVTLRCSPRSGDLSVYWYQQSLDQGLQFLIQYYNGEERAKGNILERFSAQQFPDLHSELNLSSLELGDSALYFCASRGGRVEYFGPGTRLTVL.

The gene calls are TRBV10-3 and TRBJ1-2; no reliable D call. CDR1 is ENHRY, CDR2 SYGVKD, per germline. This CDR3 has 15 amino acids. Trimming removed 3 bases at V and 0 bases at J, with 11 bases between. In nucleotides, the CDR3 is TGTGCCATCAGTGAACAGCTGGCTTCTAACTATGGCTACACCTTC. Protein product: CAISEQLASNYGYTF.

The rearrangement links TRBV9 to TRBJ2-3; TRBD1 is a possible D gene (5 bases). Germline CDR1 is SGDLS and CDR2 is YYNGEE. This CDR3 has 15 amino acids. Trimming left V 0 bases short and J 3 bases short, with 11 bases between. The CDR3 is CASSVGSAGTDTQYF. In DNA, the CDR3 is TGTGCCAGCAGCGTAGGGTCGGCAGGGACAGATACGCAGTATTTT.

V is TRBV15 and J is TRBJ2-3; perhaps TRBD1 as D (5 bases). The CDR3 covers 14 residues. Trimming removed 3 bases from V and 3 bases from J, with 10 bases in between. Germline lookup yields CDR1 LNHNV and CDR2 YYDKDF (reference sequence). The CDR3 is CATSRGPGTDTQYF. For the CDR3, the DNA is TGTGCCACCAGCAGGGGTCCAGGGACAGATACGCAGTATTTT.

This clone showed up just once. CDR3 sequence (DNA): TGTGCCAGCAGTGACTCGGACTACAATGAGCAGTTCTTC. Translation gives CASSDSDYNEQFF. The chain links TRBV6-4 to TRBJ2-1, with D uncertain. V shed 0 bases and J shed 3 bases, with 3 bases lying between them. The CDR3 has 13 amino acids. CDR1 is MRHNA and CDR2 is SNTAGT in the germline V gene.

The J gene is TRBJ2-5, the V gene TRBV27, with D unclear. V was trimmed by 5 bases and J by 1 base, leaving 11 bases between them. Germline V CDR1 and CDR2: MNHEY, SMNVEV (reference sequence). This CDR3 comprises 14 residues. The CDR3 protein is CASSRRYFQETQYF. For the CDR3, the DNA is TGTGCCAGCAGTCGCAGATACTTCCAAGAGACCCAGTACTTC.

J is TRBJ2-5 and V is TRBV7-9; D is tentatively TRBD1 or TRBD2 (5 bases each). Trimming pared 5 bases from V and 6 bases from J, leaving 13 bases between. Germline V gene sequence: CDR1 SEHNR, CDR2 FQNEAQ (reference sequence). The CDR3 runs 13 residues. This chain's CDR3 is CASSLRDVQTQYF. As DNA, the CDR3 is TGTGCCAGCAGCCTAAGGGACGTACAGACCCAGTACTTC.

This clone was seen more than once but under ten times. This chain connects TRBV15 to TRBJ2-5; D perhaps matches TRBD1 (6 bases). The CDR3 loop spans 17 amino acids. V gave up 0 bases and J gave up 5 bases, with 19 bases separating them. The germline gives CDR1 LNHNV, CDR2 YYDKDF (reference sequence). CDR3 sequence (DNA): TGTGCCACCAGCAGAGACCGTACAACAGGGCTGGGGGAGACCCAGTACTTC. Translation gives CATSRDRTTGLGETQYF.

The V gene is TRBV7-9, the J gene TRBJ2-5; D may be TRBD2 (6 bases). The DNA end is a closer match to TRBJ2-7, so the J assignment may be wrong. This CDR3 contains 15 residues. Germline loops: CDR1 SEHNR, CDR2 FQNEAQ (reference sequence). CDR3 region: CASSPAETSSYEQYF. The CDR3 DNA reads as TGTGCCAGCAGCCCCGCCGAGACTAGCTCCTACGAGCAGTACTTC.

With regard to this clone: Other DNA sequences within the sample encode an identical CDR3. The V and J genes are TRBV29-1 and TRBJ2-4; tentative D call: TRBD1 (7 bases). The CDR3 is 15 amino acids. V lost 6 bases and J 8 bases, leaving 23 bases between the germline ends. Germline V gene lookup returns CDR1 SQVTM and CDR2 ANQGSEA. The CDR3 DNA is TGCAGCGTGGAAAACAGGGGTGGAGGGAGTTACATTCAGTACTTC. Translating it yields CSVENRGGGSYIQYF.

The V call is TRBV15, the J call TRBJ1-2; TRBD1 is a possible D gene (5 bases). This CDR3 is built from 17 residues. Germline V gives CDR1 LNHNV, CDR2 YYDKDF (reference sequence). V lost 0 bases and J 8 bases, leaving 22 bases between the germline ends. CDR3 sequence (DNA): TGTGCCACCAGCAGAGATTCAACAGGTTCGAGATCGGGAGGCTACACCTTC. Amino acids: CATSRDSTGSRSGGYTF.

This clone has more than one count but fewer than ten. The J gene is TRBJ2-7, the V gene TRBV27; D remains unclear. V lost 1 base to trimming and J lost 3 bases, with 10 bases between them. The CDR3 has 14 residues. The V gene's germline CDR1 is MNHEY and CDR2 SMNVEV (reference sequence). The CDR3, as DNA: TGTGCCAGCAGTTTATTTAACGGCCACTACGAGCAGTACTTC. Its protein product is CASSLFNGHYEQYF.

The chain links TRBV6-5 to TRBJ2-7; 7 bases align to TRBD2. From germline, CDR1 is MNHEY and CDR2 SVGAGI. V was clipped by 0 bases and J by 0 bases; unmatched bases: 5. The CDR3 spans 16 residues. The CDR3 sequence: CASSYSGGFVSYEQYF. Written as DNA, the CDR3 is TGTGCCAGCAGTTACTCCGGGGGGTTCGTCTCCTACGAGCAGTACTTC.

The chain couples TRBV15 to TRBJ2-3, with D perhaps matching TRBD2 (5 bases). Germline V gives CDR1 LNHNV, CDR2 YYDKDF (reference sequence). The ends were cut back, 3 bases at V and 5 bases at J, with 12 bases in the middle. The CDR3 is made up of 14 amino acids. In DNA, the CDR3 is TGTGCCACCAGCAGGGCTAGCTTGGTAGATACGCAGTATTTT. Its translation: CATSRASLVDTQYF. Filled out from reference TRBV15 and TRBJ2-3, the complete variable domain reads DAMVIQNPRYQVTQFGKPVTLSCSQTLNHNVMYWYQQKSSQAPKLLFHYYDKDFNNEADTPDNFQSRRPNTSFCFLDIRSPGLGDTAMYLCATSRASLVDTQYFGPGTRLTVL.

The V and J genes are TRBV5-1 and TRBJ2-3; 9 positions agree with TRBD1. The CDR3 consists of 15 residues. V lost 2 bases to trimming and J lost 1 base; unmatched junction nucleotides: 2. In germline, CDR1 is SGHRS, CDR2 YFSETQ. The CDR3 DNA reads as TGCGCCAGCAGCTTACAGGGGGCTCGCACAGATACGCAGTATTTT. Its translation: CASSLQGARTDTQYF.

V gene TRBV18 combines with J gene TRBJ1-4, with 8 bases identical to TRBD1. The J segment lost 5 bases and the V segment lost 3 bases, leaving 2 bases of the junction unmatched. Germline CDR1 KGHSH, CDR2 LQKENI. The CDR3 runs 14 residues. The CDR3 bases are TGTGCCAGCTCACCGCGACAGGGGAATGAAAAACTGTTTTTT. Residues: CASSPRQGNEKLFF.